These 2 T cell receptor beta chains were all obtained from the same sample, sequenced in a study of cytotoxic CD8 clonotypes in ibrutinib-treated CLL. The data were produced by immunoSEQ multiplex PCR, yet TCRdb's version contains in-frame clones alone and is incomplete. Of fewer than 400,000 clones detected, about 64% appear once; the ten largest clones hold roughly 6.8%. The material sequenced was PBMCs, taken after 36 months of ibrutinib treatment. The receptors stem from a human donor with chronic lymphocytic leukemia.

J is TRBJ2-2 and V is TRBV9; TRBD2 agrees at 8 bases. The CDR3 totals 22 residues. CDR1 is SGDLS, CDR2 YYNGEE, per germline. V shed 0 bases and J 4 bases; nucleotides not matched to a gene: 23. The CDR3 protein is CASSVDYTYTYLRTSSTGELFF. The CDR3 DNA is TGTGCCAGCAGCGTAGACTACACCTACACTTACCTTCGGACTAGCTCCACCGGGGAGCTGTTTTTT.

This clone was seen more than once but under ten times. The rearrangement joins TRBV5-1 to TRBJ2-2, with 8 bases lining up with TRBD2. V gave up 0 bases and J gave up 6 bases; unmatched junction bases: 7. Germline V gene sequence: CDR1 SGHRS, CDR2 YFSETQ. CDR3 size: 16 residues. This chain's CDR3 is CASSLAESGGSGELFF. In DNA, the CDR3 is TGCGCCAGCAGCTTGGCCGAGAGCGGGGGCTCCGGGGAGCTGTTTTTT.